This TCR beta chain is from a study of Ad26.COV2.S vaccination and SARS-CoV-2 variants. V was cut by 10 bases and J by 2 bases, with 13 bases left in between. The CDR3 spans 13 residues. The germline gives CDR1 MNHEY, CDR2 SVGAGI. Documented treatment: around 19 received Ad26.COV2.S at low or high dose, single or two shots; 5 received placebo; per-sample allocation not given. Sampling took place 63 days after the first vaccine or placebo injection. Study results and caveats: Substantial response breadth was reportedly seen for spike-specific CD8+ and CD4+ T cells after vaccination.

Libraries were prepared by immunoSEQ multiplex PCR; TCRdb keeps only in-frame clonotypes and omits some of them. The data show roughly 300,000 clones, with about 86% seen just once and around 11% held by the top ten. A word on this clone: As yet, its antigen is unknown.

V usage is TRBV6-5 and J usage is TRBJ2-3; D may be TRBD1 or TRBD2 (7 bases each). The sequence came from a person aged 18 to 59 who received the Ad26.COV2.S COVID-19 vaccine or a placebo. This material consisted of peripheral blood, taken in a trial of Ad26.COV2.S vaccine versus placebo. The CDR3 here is CATQGGFTDTQYF. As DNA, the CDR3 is TGTGCCACCCAGGGGGGGTTCACAGATACGCAGTATTTT.